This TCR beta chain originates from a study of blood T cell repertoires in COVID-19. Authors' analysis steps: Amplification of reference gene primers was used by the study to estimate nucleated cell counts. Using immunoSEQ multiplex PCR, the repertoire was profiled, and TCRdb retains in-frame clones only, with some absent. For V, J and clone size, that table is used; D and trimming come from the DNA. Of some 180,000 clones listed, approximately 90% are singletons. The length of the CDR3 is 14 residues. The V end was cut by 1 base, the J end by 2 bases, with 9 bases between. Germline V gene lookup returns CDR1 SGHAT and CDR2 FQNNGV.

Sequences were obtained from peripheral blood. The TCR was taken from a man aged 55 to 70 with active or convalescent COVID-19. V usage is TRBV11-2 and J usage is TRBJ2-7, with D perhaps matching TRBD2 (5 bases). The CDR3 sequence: CASSLGGPAYEQYF. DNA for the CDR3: TGTGCCAGCAGCTTAGGAGGGCCGGCCTACGAGCAGTACTTC.